This T cell receptor (beta chain) originates from a study of Graves' ophthalmopathy and Graves' hyperthyroidism. Having ophthalmopathy, the donors showed moderate-to-severe activity, CAS ≥3 and NOSPECS ≥4, with disease lasting under 3 months. RNA transcripts provided the template for amplifying TCR beta CDR3 regions. In the first round, RT-PCR was carried out with HTBI primers, and a multiplex PCR formed the second round. TCRdb re-called the multiplex PCR reads with MiXCR, one entry per CDR3 protein. The sample has about 340,000 distinct CDR3 sequences; roughly 16% are singletons. Study conclusions and caveats: With just under 90% sensitivity and roughly 77% specificity, a 13-signature model separated ophthalmopathy from stable hyperthyroidism.

This clonotype occurred many times. The antigen remains undetermined. Germline V lookup: CDR1 MNHNS, CDR2 SASEGT. The CDR3 runs to 12 residues. Trimming took 7 bases from V and 3 from J, leaving 10 bases between them. The material sequenced was peripheral blood. The sequence came from an adult man with Graves' ophthalmopathy. The chain recombines TRBV6-1 with TRBJ2-7; D is unclear. The CDR3 coding sequence is TGTGCCAGCACGGGTAGCCGCTACGAGCAGTACTTC. It codes for CASTGSRYEQYF.